What follows is one TCR beta chain and its context. Its binding antigen is unknown. The sample holds no much larger clone one base away, and base qualities are not on file. TCR CDR3 regions were amplified from genomic DNA by multiplex PCR using the deep immunoSEQ assay. Extracted genomic DNA from each cell subset was distributed evenly across all wells of several immunoSEQ 96-well plates, and each plate was treated as a replicate. Each replicate PCR for unsorted PBMC received roughly 300 ng genomic DNA, equal to approximately 29,000 T cell genomes. Ten immunoSEQ deep assay plates were used to sequence unsorted PBMC genomic DNA. Purified libraries were measured with a Qubit 3.0 fluorometer, size-checked on a Bioanalyzer 2100, and measured again with the KAPA Library Quantification kit. Every immunoSEQ 96-well plate was sequenced on a dedicated single-read 150-cycle Illumina NextSeq 550 flow cell. The authors' analysis ran thus. Because the immunoSEQ output held only junctional sequences and lacked quality scores, the filtering could not match the filtering applied to full-length reads. To assign V/J genes and CDR3, sequences were annotated against IMGT germline references using PyIR, a Python wrapper for IgBLAST v1.9. Any read was removed if the V/J assignment was weak (E-value above 1e-6), the CDR3 was missing, or the read contained stop codons, out-of-frame junctions, or ambiguous translated residues. V3J clonotypes were defined as sequences sharing the same inferred V gene, J gene, and CDR3 amino acid sequence. The percentage overlap between two repertoires was calculated by dividing the number of shared unique clonotypes by the size of the smaller repertoire. Three approaches were used to assess repertoire richness: RTK rarefaction, the Chao1 estimator, and Recon v2.1 estimates of unobserved clonotypes. TCRdb's version of the immuneACCESS table is confined to in-frame rearrangements and falls short of the full clone set. An unresolved V gene accounts for under half of the shortfall where checked; the remainder is of unknown origin. D and trimming come from the DNA, and the V and J calls and clone size come from that table. Within this sample are about 530,000 clones, with about 80% of them counted one time only. Under 15% of the sample is held by the ten biggest clonotypes.

V is pruned by 4 bases and J by 3 bases, leaving 6 bases of the junction without a gene match. The cysteine opens and the phenylalanine closes a CDR3 of 15 amino acids. The only DNA kept is the CDR3, 45 bases in frame from the first base. The germline V gene (reference sequence) yields SGHNT for CDR1 and YYREEE for CDR2. Donors were healthy HIV-negative adults with no recently reported acute infections or vaccinations. Only Caucasian adults living in Nashville, Tennessee, USA were represented among the donors. In the unsorted samples, 90 million or so PBMCs were counted, and genomic DNA was extracted using the QIAamp DNA Blood Mini kit. Blood was collected by leukapheresis, and PBMCs were isolated by Ficoll-Histopaque density gradient centrifugation and then cryopreserved in liquid nitrogen vapor phase. This specimen belongs to a study of shared clonotypes between healthy human individuals (dated by TCRdb to 2020 to 2021). General notes on the study: The cohort comprised a couple of women and three men aged 18 to 49 years. The study deeply sequenced blood TCR repertoires of roughly five healthy adults to estimate repertoire size and the extent of clonotype sharing between individuals. Each donor's leukapheresis produced roughly between roughly 0.85 and 10 billion PBMCs. Libraries were prepared and TCR repertoires were sequenced by different laboratories using diverse techniques, in order to increase sequencing depth and limit assay-specific biases. Overall study results and their limits: Because the study included a small number of donors, the genetic and exposure-history diversity represented was limited. Sampling was restricted to blood, and TCR repertoires in tissues likely differ from the TCR repertoires found in blood. Pairwise subsampling led to the expectation that sequencing depth would affect the degree of clonotype sharing among donors.

The sequence was obtained from a woman aged 40 to 50 in good health. Some clones in this sample may be carry-over from other donors' samples. The specimen was PBMCs. The chain was built from TRBV5-4 and TRBJ2-2, with 7 bases aligning to TRBD1. The CDR3 reads CASSQTGQYTGELFF. The nucleotides are TGTGCCAGCAGCCAGACAGGGCAATACACCGGGGAGCTGTTTTTT.